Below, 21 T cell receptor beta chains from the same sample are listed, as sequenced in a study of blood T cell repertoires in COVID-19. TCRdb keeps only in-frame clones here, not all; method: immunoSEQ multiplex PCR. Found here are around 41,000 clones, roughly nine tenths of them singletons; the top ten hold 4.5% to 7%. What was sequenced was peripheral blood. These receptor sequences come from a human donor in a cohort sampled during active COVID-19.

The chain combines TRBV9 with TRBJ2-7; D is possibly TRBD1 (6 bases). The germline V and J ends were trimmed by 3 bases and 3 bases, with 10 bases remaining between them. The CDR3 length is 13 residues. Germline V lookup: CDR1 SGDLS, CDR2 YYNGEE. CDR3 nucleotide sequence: TGTGCCAGCAGCGGTAGGGACATCTACGAGCAGTACTTC. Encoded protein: CASSGRDIYEQYF.

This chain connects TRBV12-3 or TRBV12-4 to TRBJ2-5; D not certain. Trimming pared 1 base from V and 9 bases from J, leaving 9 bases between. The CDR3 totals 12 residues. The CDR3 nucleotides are TGTGCCAGCAGTTTAGATCGGCGGCCCCAGTACTTC. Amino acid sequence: CASSLDRRPQYF.

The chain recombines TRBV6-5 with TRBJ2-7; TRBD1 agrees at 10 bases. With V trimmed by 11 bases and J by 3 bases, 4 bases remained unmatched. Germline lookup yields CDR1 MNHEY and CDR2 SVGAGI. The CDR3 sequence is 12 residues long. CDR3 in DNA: TGTGCCGCGGGACAGGGGTACTACGAGCAGTACTTC. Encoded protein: CAAGQGYYEQYF.

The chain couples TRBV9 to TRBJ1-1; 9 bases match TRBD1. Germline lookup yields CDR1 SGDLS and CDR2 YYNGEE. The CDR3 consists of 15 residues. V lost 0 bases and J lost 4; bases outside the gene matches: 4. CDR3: CASSVGDRVPTEAFF. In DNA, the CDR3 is TGTGCCAGCAGCGTAGGGGACAGGGTCCCCACTGAAGCTTTCTTT.

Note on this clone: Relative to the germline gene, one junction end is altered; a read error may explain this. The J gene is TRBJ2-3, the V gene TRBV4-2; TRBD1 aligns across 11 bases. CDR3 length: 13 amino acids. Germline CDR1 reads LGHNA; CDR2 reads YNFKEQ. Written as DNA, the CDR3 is TGTGCCAGCAGCCAAGAAAGGGGACAGGGGGTTCGTTTT. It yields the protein CASSQERGQGVRF.

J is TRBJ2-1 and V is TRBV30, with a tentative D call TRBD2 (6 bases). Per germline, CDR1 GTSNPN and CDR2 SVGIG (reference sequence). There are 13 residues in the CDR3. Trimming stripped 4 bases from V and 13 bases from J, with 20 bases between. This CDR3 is CAWTRTGTYRQFF. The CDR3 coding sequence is TGTGCCTGGACCCGAACCGGGACTTATCGTCAGTTCTTC. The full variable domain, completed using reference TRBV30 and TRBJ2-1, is SQTIHQWPATLVQPVGSPLSLECTVEGTSNPNLYWYRQAAGRGLQLLFYSVGIGQISSEVPQNLSASRPQDRQFILSSKKLLLSDSGFYLCAWTRTGTYRQFFGPGTRLTVL.

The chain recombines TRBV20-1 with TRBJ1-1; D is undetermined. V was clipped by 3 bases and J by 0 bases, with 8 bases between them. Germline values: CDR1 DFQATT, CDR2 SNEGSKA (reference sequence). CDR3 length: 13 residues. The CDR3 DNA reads TGCAGTGCTAGTTCCAGAATGAACACTGAAGCTTTCTTT. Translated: CSASSRMNTEAFF.

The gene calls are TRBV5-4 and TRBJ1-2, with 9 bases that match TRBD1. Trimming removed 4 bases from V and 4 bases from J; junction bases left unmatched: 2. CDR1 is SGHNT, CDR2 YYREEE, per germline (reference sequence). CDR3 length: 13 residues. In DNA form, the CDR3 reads TGTGCCAGCAGCATACAGGGGGCCTATGGCTACACCTTC. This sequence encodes CASSIQGAYGYTF.

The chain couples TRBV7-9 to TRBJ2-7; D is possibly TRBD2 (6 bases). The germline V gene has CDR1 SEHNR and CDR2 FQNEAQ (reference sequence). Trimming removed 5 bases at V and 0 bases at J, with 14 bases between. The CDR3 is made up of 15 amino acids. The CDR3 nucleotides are TGTGCCAGCAGCCCTGGGGGGACGAGCTCCTACGAGCAGTACTTC. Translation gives CASSPGGTSSYEQYF.

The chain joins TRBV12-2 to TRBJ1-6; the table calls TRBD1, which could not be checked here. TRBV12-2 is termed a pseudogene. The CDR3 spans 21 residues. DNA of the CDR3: TGTGCAAGTCGCTCAATCTCCTGGTCGGACAGAGCAAGCTCCTATAATTCACCCCTCCACTTT. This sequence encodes CASRSISWSDRASSYNSPLHF.

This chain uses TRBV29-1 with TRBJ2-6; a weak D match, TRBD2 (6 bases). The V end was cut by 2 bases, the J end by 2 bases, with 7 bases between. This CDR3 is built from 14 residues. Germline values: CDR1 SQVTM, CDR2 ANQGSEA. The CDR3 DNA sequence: TGCAGCGTTGAATGGGGGGCTGGGGCCAACGTCCTGACTTTC. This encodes CSVEWGAGANVLTF.

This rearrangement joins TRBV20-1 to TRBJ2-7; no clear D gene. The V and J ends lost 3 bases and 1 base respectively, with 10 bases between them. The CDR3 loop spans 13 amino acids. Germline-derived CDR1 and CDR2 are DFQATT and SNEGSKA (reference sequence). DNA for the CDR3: TGCAGTGCTAGTGGTGGTCGGTCCTACGAGCAGTACTTC. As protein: CSASGGRSYEQYF.

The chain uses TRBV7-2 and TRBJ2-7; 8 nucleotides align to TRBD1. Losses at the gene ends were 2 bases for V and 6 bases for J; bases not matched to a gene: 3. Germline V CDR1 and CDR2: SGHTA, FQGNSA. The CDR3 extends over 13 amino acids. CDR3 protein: CASSLPRGPEQYF. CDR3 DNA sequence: TGTGCCAGCAGCTTACCCAGGGGGCCCGAGCAGTACTTC. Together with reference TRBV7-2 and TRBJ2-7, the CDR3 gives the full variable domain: GAGVSQSPSNKVTEKGKDVELRCDPISGHTALYWYRQSLGQGLEFLIYFQGNSAPDKSGLPSDRFSAERTGGSVSTLTIQRTQQEDSAVYLCASSLPRGPEQYFGPGTRLTVT.

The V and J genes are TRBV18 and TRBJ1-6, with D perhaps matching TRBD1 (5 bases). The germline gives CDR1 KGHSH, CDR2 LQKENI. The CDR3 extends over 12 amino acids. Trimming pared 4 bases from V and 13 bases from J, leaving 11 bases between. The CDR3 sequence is CASSRGTLPLHF. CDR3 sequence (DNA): TGTGCCAGCTCACGCGGGACTCTGCCCCTCCACTTT.

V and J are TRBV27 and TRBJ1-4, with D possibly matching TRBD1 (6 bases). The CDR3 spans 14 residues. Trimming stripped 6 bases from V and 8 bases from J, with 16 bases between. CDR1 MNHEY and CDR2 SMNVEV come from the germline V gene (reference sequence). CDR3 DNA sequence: TGTGCCAGCAGCCAAGGACAGTATGGGGAAAAACTGTTTTTT. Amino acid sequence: CASSQGQYGEKLFF.

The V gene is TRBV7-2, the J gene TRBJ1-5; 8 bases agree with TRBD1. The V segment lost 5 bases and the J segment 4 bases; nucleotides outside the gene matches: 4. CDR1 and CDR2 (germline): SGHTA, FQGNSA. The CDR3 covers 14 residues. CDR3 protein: CASSRDRWNQPQHF. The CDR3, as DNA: TGTGCCAGCAGCCGGGACAGGTGGAATCAGCCCCAGCATTTT.

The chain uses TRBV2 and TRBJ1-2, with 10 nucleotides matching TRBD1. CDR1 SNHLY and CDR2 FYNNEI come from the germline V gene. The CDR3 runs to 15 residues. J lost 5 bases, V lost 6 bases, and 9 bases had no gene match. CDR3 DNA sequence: TGTGCCAGCAGCCGACAGGGGGCTTTGGGGTATGGCTACACCTTC. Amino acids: CASSRQGALGYGYTF.

CDR3 sequence reads: CASGPGQGAFKQFF. CDR3 sequence (DNA): TGTGCTAGTGGTCCGGGACAGGGGGCTTTTAAGCAGTTCTTC. This chain connects TRBV12-5 to TRBJ2-1, with TRBD1 matching over 12 bases. The CDR3 length is 14 residues. The V and J ends lost 5 bases and 11 bases, in that order; junction bases with no gene match: 7. Germline loops: CDR1 LGHNT, CDR2 FRNRAP.

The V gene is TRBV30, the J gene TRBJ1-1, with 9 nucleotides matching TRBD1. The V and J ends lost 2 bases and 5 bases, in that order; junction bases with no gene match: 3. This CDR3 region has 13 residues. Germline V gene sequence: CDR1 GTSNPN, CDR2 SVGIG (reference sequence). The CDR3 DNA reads TGTGCCTGGAGTCCAGACAGGGGGACTGAAGCTTTCTTT. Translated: CAWSPDRGTEAFF.

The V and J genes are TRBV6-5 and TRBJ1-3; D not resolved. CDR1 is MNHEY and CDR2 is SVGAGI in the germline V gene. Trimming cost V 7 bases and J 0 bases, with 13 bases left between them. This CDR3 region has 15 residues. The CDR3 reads CASNPTAGSGNTIYF. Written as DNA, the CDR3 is TGTGCCAGCAACCCTACGGCGGGCTCTGGAAACACCATATATTTT.

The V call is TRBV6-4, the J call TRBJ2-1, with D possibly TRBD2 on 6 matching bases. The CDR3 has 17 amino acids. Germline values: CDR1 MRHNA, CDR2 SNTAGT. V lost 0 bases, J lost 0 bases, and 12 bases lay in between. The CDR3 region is CASSDSILASSYNEQFF. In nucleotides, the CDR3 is TGTGCCAGCAGTGACTCGATTCTAGCGAGCTCCTACAATGAGCAGTTCTTC.